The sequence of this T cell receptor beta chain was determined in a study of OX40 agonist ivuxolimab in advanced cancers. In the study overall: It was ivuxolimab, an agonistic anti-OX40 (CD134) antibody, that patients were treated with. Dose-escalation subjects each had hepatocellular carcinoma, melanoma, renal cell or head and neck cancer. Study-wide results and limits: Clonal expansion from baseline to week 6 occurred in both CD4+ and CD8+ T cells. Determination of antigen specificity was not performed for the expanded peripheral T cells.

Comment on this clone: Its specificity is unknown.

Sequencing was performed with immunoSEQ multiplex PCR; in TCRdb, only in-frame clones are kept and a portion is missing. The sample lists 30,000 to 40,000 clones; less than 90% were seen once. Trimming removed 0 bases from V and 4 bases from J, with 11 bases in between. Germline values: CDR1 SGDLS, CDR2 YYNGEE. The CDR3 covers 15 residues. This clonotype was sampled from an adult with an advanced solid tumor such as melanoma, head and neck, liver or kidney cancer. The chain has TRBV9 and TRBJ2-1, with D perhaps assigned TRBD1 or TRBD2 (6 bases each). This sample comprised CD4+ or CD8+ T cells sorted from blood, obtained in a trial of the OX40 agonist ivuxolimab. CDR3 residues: CASSVGRGAYNEQFF. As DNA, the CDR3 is TGTGCCAGCAGCGTAGGTAGGGGGGCGTACAATGAGCAGTTCTTC.